This TCR beta chain was profiled in a study of radiotherapy plus CTLA-4 blockade in lung cancer. With V trimmed by 4 bases and J by 8 bases, 10 bases remained unmatched. Looked up from germline, CDR1 is KGHSH and CDR2 is LQKENI. This CDR3 is 15 amino acids long. Method: immunoSEQ multiplex PCR; TCRdb's copy keeps in-frame clones and lacks some. The sample holds more than 30,000 clones; about 81% are singletons and the top ten take 20% to 25%. The sample consisted of peripheral blood, taken from a patient treated with radiotherapy plus ipilimumab. The receptor was derived from a human donor with non-small cell lung cancer that progressed on radiotherapy plus ipilimumab. The chain uses TRBV18 and TRBJ1-4; 7 nucleotides agree with TRBD1. CDR3 nucleotide sequence: TGTGCCAGCTCACTAAACGTCCCGGGACAGGAAAAACTGTTTTTT. Amino acid sequence: CASSLNVPGQEKLFF.